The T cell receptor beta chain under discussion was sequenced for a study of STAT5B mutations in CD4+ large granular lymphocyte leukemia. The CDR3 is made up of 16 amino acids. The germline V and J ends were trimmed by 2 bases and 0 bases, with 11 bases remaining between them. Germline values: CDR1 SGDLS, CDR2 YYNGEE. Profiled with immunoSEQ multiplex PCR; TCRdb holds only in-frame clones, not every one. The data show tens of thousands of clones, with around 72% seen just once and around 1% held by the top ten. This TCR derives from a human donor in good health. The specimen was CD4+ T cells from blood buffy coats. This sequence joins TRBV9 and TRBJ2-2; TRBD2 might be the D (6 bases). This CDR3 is CASSVGRPANTGELFF. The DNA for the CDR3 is TGTGCCAGCAGCGTTGGGAGGCCCGCGAACACCGGGGAGCTGTTTTTT.